The 5 T cell receptor beta chains below all came from one sample that was sequenced in a study of blood T cell repertoires in COVID-19. The table came from immunoSEQ multiplex PCR; TCRdb's copy has only in-frame clones and leaves some out. The sample holds some 150,000 clones, roughly 84% seen once. Sequenced: peripheral blood. The receptor source for this set is a man between 65 and 85 years old with acute or convalescent COVID-19.

The chain carries TRBV7-2 and TRBJ2-5; tentatively, D is TRBD1 (6 bases). The CDR3 has 14 amino acids. CDR1 is SGHTA and CDR2 is FQGNSA in the germline V gene. With 3 bases removed from V and 5 bases from J, the gap between germline ends came to 13 bases. CDR3 loop: CASSFQTGLETQYF. DNA of the CDR3: TGTGCCAGCAGCTTTCAAACAGGGTTGGAGACCCAGTACTTC.

This clone is a singleton in its sample. The chain is built from TRBV27 and TRBJ1-6, with 8 nucleotides matching TRBD1. CDR1 MNHEY and CDR2 SMNVEV come from the germline V gene (reference sequence). The length of the CDR3 is 16 residues. Losses at the gene ends were 3 bases for V and 9 bases for J; bases not matched to a gene: 10. In DNA form, the CDR3 reads TGTGCCAGCAGTTTTTCCTCGGACAGGGCCGTTTCACCCCTCCACTTT. Amino acids: CASSFSSDRAVSPLHF.

The rearrangement links TRBV7-2 to TRBJ1-5; TRBD1 aligns across 12 bases. The V and J ends lost 5 bases and 6 bases, in that order; junction bases with no gene match: 5. Germline V gene lookup returns CDR1 SGHTA and CDR2 FQGNSA. The length of the CDR3 is 15 residues. DNA for the CDR3: TGTGCCAGCAGCGCGGGACAGGGGGCCGGTCAGCCCCAGCATTTT. Amino acids: CASSAGQGAGQPQHF.

This clone was counted a single time. The rearrangement joins TRBV25-1 to TRBJ2-5; TRBD1 might be the D (5 bases). Germline V gives CDR1 MGHDK, CDR2 SYGVNS. The germline V and J ends were trimmed by 8 bases and 1 base, with 17 bases remaining between them. The CDR3 covers 15 residues. Here the CDR3 DNA reads TGTGCCAGCGTGGATACTAAGGGGTCCCAAGAGACCCAGTACTTC. It encodes CASVDTKGSQETQYF.

The chain recombines TRBV11-2 with TRBJ2-1; TRBD2 matches at 9 bases. This CDR3 region has 18 residues. The V gene's germline CDR1 is SGHAT and CDR2 FQNNGV. The V and J ends lost 1 base and 6 bases, in that order; junction bases with no gene match: 13. The CDR3 sequence is CASSLGTGLALLGNEQFF. As DNA, the CDR3 is TGTGCCAGCAGCTTAGGGACGGGACTAGCTCTCCTGGGCAATGAGCAGTTCTTC.